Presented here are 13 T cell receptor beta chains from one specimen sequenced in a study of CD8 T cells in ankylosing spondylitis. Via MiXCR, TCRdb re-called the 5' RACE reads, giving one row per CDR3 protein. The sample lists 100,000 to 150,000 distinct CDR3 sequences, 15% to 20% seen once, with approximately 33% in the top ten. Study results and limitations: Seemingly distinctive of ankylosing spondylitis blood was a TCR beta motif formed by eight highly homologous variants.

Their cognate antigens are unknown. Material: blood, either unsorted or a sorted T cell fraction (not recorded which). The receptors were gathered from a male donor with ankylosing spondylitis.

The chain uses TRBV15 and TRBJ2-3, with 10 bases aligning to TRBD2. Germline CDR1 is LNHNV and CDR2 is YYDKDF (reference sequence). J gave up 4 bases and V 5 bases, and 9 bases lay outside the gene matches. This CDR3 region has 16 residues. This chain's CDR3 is CATSPGRSGGPDTQYF. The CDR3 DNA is TGTGCCACCAGCCCGGGCCGTAGCGGGGGGCCAGATACGCAGTATTTT.

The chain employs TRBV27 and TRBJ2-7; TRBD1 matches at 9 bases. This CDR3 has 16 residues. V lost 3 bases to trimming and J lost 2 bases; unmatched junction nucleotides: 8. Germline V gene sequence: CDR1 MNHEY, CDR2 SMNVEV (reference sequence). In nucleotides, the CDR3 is TGTGCCAGCAGTTTTCTCGGTACAGGGGGCACCTACGAGCAGTACTTC. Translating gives CASSFLGTGGTYEQYF.

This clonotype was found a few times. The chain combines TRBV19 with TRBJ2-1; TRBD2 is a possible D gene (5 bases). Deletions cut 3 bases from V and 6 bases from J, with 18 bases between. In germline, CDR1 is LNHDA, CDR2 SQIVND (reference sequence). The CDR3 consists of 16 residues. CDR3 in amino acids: CASSIDYGLSRNEQFF. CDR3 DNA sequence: TGTGCCAGTAGTATTGACTACGGACTTAGCCGCAATGAGCAGTTCTTC.

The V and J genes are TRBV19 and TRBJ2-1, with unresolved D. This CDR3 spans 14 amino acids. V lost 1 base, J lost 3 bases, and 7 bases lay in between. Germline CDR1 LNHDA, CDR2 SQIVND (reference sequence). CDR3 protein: CASSIVPFYNEQFF. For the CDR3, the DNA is TGTGCCAGTAGTATAGTTCCATTCTACAATGAGCAGTTCTTC.

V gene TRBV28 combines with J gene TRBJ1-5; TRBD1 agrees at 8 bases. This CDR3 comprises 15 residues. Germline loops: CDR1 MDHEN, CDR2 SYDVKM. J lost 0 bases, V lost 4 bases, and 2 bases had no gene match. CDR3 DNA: TGTGCCAGCAGTTCTACAGGGGGTAGCAATCAGCCCCAGCATTTT. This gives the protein CASSSTGGSNQPQHF.

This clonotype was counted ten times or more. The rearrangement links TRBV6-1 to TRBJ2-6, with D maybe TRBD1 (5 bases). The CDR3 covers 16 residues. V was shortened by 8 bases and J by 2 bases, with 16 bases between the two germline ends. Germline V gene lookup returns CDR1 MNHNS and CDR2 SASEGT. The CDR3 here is CASGGHPDTGANVLTF. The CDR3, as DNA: TGTGCCAGCGGCGGACATCCCGATACTGGGGCCAACGTCCTGACTTTC.

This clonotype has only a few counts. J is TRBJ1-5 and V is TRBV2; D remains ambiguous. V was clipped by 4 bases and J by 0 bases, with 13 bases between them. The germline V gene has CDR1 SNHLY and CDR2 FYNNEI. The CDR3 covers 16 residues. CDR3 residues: CASSVSEGYSNQPQHF. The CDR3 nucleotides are TGTGCCAGCAGTGTGTCAGAAGGTTATAGCAATCAGCCCCAGCATTTT.

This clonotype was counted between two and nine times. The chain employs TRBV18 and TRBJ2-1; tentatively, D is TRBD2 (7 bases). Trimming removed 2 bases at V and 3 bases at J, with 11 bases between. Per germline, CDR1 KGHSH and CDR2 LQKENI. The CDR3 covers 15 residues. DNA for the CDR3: TGTGCCAGCTCACCAAGGGGGGGAAGCTACAATGAGCAGTTCTTC. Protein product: CASSPRGGSYNEQFF.

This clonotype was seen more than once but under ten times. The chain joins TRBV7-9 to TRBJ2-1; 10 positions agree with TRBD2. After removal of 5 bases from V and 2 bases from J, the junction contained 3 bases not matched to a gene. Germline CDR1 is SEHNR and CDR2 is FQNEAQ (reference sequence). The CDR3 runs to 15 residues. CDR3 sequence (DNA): TGTGCCAGCAGCCGTCTAGCGGGGGCCTACAATGAGCAGTTCTTC. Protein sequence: CASSRLAGAYNEQFF.

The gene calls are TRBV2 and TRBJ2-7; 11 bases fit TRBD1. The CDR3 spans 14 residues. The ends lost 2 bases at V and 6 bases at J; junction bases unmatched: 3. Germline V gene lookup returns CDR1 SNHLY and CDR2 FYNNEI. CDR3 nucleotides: TGTGCCAGCAGTGAAAAGGGGACAGGGGGCGAGCAGTACTTC. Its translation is CASSEKGTGGEQYF.

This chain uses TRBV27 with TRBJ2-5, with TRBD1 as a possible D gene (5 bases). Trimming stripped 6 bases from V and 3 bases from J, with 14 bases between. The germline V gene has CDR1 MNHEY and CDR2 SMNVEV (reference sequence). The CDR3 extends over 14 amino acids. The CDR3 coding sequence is TGTGCCAGCAGCCGACAGTTTGGGGAAGAGACCCAGTACTTC. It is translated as CASSRQFGEETQYF.

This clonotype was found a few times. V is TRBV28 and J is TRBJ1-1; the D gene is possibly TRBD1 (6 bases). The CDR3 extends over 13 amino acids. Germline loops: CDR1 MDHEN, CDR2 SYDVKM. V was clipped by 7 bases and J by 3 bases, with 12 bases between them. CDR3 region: CASTFGGHTEAFF. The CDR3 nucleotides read TGTGCCAGCACCTTCGGGGGGCACACTGAAGCTTTCTTT.

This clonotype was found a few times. CDR3 amino acids: CASSYSLNSYEQYF. DNA of the CDR3: TGTGCCAGCAGTTACTCCCTCAACTCCTACGAGCAGTACTTC. The rearrangement uses TRBV6-2 or TRBV6-3 and TRBJ2-7, with D uncertain. Germline V CDR1 and CDR2: MNHEY, SVGEGT. The CDR3 is 14 amino acids. V was cut by 0 bases and J by 0 bases, with 6 bases left in between.